This T cell receptor beta chain derives from a study of breast tumors, draining lymph nodes, adjacent tissues. MiXCR, applied by TCRdb to the multiplex PCR reads, yields one record per CDR3 protein. The sample has around 230,000 distinct CDR3 sequences; less than 40% are singletons. General study findings and limits: Tumor and nontumor repertoires were significantly more similar in luminal-like than in basal-like breast cancer.

Samples came from axillary lymph nodes draining the breast cancer. This clonotype has a count of ten or more. What it recognizes is unknown. The source is a female donor with breast cancer. Some clones in this sample may be carry-over from other donors' samples. Sequencing was done on a sample of axillary lymph node tissue.

CDR3 in DNA: TGTGCCAGCAGCTCCCGGCCTACAGATACGCAGTATTTT. Protein: CASSSRPTDTQYF. J is TRBJ2-3 and V is TRBV11-2, with no clear D. The CDR3 covers 13 residues. Germline values: CDR1 SGHAT, CDR2 FQNNGV. Trimming took off 4 bases at V and 3 bases at J, with 8 bases between the two ends.